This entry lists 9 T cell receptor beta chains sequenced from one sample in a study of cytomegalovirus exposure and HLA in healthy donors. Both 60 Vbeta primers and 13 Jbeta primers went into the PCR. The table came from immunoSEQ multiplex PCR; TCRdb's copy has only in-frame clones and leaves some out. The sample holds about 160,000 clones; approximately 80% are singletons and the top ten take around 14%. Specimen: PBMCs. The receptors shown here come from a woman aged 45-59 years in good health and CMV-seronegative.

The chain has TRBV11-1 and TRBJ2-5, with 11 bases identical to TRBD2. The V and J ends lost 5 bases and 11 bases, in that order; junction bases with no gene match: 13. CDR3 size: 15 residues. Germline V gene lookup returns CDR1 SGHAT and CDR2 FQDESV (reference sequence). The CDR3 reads CASSRPASGGSEQYF. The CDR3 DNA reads TGTGCCAGCAGCCGTCCGGCTAGCGGGGGGTCGGAGCAGTACTTC.

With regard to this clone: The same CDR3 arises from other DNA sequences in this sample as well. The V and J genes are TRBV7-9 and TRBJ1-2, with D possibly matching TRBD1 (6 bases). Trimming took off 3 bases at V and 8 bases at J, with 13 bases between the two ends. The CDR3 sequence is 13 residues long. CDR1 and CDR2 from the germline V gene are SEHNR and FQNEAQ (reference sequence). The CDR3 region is CASSFEGVGGYTF. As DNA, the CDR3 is TGTGCCAGCAGCTTCGAGGGGGTCGGCGGCTACACCTTC.

The DNA for the CDR3 is TGTGCCAGTAGTATAGATAGCGGCGGCTTCTATGGCTACACCTTC. It encodes CASSIDSGGFYGYTF. The rearrangement joins TRBV19 to TRBJ1-2; D is uncertain. Per germline, CDR1 LNHDA and CDR2 SQIVND (reference sequence). The CDR3 sequence is 15 residues long. Trimming pared 0 bases from V and 4 bases from J, leaving 12 bases between.

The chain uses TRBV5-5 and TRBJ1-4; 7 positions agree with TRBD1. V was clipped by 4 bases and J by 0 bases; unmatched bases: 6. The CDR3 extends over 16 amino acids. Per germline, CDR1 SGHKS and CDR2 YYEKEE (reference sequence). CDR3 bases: TGTGCCAGCAGCGGGGACAGACCCCCAACTAATGAAAAACTGTTTTTT. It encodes CASSGDRPPTNEKLFF.

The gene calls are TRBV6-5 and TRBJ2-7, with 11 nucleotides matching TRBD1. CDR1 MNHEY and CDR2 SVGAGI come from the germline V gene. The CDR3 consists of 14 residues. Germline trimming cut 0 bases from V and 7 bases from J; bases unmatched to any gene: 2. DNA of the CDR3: TGTGCCAGCAGTTACTCTGGGACAGGGGGTGAGCAGTACTTC. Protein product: CASSYSGTGGEQYF.

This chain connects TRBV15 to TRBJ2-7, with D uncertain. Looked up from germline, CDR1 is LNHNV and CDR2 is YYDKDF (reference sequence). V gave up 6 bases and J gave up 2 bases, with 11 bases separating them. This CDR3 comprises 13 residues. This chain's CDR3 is CATSGRFPYEQYF. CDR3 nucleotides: TGTGCCACCAGTGGGCGTTTTCCCTACGAGCAGTACTTC.

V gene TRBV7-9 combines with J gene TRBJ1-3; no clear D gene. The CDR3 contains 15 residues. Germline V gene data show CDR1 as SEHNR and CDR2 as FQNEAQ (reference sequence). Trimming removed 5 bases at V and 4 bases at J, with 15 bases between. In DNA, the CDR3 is TGTGCCAGCAGCCCTGCGGGCTCAGTGGGAAACACCATATATTTT. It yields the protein CASSPAGSVGNTIYF.

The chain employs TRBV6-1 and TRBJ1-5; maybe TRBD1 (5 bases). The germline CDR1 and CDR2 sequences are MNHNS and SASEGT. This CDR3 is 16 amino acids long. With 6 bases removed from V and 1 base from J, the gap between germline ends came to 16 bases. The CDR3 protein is CASRENRFGSNQPQHF. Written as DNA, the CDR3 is TGTGCCAGCAGAGAAAACAGGTTCGGGAGCAATCAGCCCCAGCATTTT.

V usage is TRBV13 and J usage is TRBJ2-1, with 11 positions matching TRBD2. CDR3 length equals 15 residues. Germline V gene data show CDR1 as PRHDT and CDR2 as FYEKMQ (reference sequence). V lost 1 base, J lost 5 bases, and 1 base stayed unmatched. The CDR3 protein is CASSLVGLADNEQFF. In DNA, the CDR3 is TGTGCCAGCAGCTTAGTGGGACTAGCGGACAATGAGCAGTTCTTC.